The source of this TCR beta chain is a study of early T cells in non-severe SARS-CoV-2 infection. Study-wide background: Unpaired chains resulted from sequencing bulk RNA of unsorted whole blood. Study-wide results and limits: VDJdb-based annotation leaned toward anti-spike CD8 responses and missed private and CD4 specificities.

This clonotype has ten or more counts. Its cognate antigen is unknown. Unique molecular identifiers tagged individual cDNA molecules. TCRdb processed the 5' RACE reads anew with MiXCR; each CDR3 protein has one entry. The data show tens of thousands of distinct CDR3 sequences, 15% seen once. There are 14 residues in the CDR3. CDR1 is SGHNT, CDR2 YYREEE, per germline (reference sequence). V lost 2 bases and J lost 6, with 12 bases in between. The chain is built from TRBV5-4 and TRBJ2-1; D not resolved. The receptor was isolated from an adult who was a healthcare worker with PCR-confirmed SARS-CoV-2 infection or an uninfected control (not recorded which). The sequencing input was whole blood. CDR3 bases: TGTGCCAGCAGCTTCGAAGGTCGCCCCAATGAGCAGTTCTTC. Protein: CASSFEGRPNEQFF.